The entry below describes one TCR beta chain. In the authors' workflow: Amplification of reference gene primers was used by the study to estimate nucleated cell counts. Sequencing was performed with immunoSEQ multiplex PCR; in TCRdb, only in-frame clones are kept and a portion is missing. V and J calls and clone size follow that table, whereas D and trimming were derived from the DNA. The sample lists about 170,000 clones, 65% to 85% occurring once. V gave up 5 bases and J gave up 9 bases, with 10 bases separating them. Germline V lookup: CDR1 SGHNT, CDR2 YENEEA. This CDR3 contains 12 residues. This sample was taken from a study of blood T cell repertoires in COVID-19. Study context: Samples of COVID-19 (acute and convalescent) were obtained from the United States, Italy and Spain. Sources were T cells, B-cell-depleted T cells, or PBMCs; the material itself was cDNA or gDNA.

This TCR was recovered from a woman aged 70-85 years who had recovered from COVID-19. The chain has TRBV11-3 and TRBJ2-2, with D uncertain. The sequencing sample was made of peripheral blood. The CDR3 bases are TGTGCCAGCAGCCGAGGAAGGAGGGAGCTGTTTTTT. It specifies CASSRGRRELFF.